This entry lists 5 T cell receptor beta chains sequenced from one sample in a study of tumor and adjacent non-tumor tissue in lung cancer. The template was RNA from unsorted bulk tissue. This non-tumor lung sample came from over 3 cm beyond the tumor edge. TCRbeta libraries were built with three rounds of nested PCR, modified from ARM-PCR. TCRdb redid the calling of the multiplex PCR reads with MiXCR, one entry per CDR3 protein. In the table there are 100,000 or so distinct CDR3 sequences, 75% to 90% of which are singletons. Sequencing input: distant non-tumor lung tissue. The receptors were sampled from a man in his 60s with small cell lung cancer.

The chain couples TRBV12-3 or TRBV12-4 to TRBJ2-1; 7 bases fit TRBD1. V shed 1 base and J 1 base; nucleotides not matched to a gene: 7. This CDR3 is 17 amino acids long. CDR3: CASSLERDRGSYNEQFF. The DNA for the CDR3 is TGTGCCAGCAGTTTAGAAAGGGACAGAGGTTCCTACAATGAGCAGTTCTTC.

On this clonotype: This likely comes from a read error, as the CDR3 has no conserved phenylalanine or tryptophan at its end. The V call is TRBV29-1, the J call TRBJ2-5; 10 nucleotides align to TRBD1. Germline assignment: CDR1 SQVTM and CDR2 ANQGSEA. This CDR3 has 15 amino acids. The CDR3 loop reads CSENPGQGNQEIQYS. In DNA form, the CDR3 reads TGCAGCGAAAATCCGGGACAGGGGAACCAAGAGATCCAGTACTCC.

This clonotype occurred many times. The rearrangement joins TRBV20-1 to TRBJ2-3, with 8 bases matching TRBD2. This CDR3 spans 12 amino acids. The germline gives CDR1 DFQATT, CDR2 SNEGSKA (reference sequence). V dropped 6 bases and J dropped 6; count of bases not matched to a gene: 5. The chain's CDR3 is CSATGGEDTQYF. CDR3 DNA: TGCAGTGCCACGGGGGGGGAGGATACGCAGTATTTT.

Regarding this clonotype: A read error is likely, as this CDR3 ends without the conserved phenylalanine or tryptophan. The DNA is left out, because the CDR3 cannot be placed on it with certainty; the CDR3 is given as TCRdb lists it. The V and J genes are TRBV29-1 and TRBJ2-1; TRBD2, the table's D call, was not compared with the DNA. The CDR3 has 15 residues if both end residues are counted. Germline CDR1 and CDR2: SQVTM and ANQGSEA. CDR3 region: CSVVIISLASNEQFS.

This clonotype was seen only once. An end of the junction differs from the germline gene, which may be a read error. J is TRBJ1-6 and V is TRBV6-1; D ambiguous. The germline CDR1 and CDR2 sequences are MNHNS and SASEGT. CDR3 size: 15 residues. CDR3 DNA: TGTACCAGCAGTGAAGAGAGCAGGAGGAGATCACCCCTCCACTTT. The encoded protein is CTSSEESRRRSPLHF.